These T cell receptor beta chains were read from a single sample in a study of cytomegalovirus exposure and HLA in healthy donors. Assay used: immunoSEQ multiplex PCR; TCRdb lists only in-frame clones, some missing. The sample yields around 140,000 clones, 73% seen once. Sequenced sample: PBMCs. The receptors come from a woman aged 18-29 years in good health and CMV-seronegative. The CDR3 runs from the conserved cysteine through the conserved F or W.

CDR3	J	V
CASSNGAGVGTDTQYF	TRBJ2-3	TRBV2
CASSKTGVSGNTIYF	TRBJ1-3	TRBV2
CASSAGTGNQPQHF	TRBJ1-5	TRBV9
CASSHGTVLQETQYF	TRBJ2-5	TRBV7-7
CASSGGLAGAYNEQFF	TRBJ2-1	TRBV9
CASRDNEREKLFF	TRBJ1-4	TRBV6-5
CASSLEVLTGGGGEQFF	TRBJ2-1	TRBV5-1
CASRPWGSNSPLHF	TRBJ1-6	TRBV7-3
CASSQSGAGGPLEQFF	TRBJ2-1	TRBV27
CASSQGGGSYNEQFF	TRBJ2-1	TRBV4-3
CASGPLAGGVNEQFF	TRBJ2-1	TRBV4-1
CASSQTRGPGELFF	TRBJ2-2	TRBV4-1
CASSKTGVGTEAFF	TRBJ1-1	TRBV11-2
CAWSSSSYNEQFF	TRBJ2-1	TRBV30
CASSGVVPNNSPLHF	TRBJ1-6	TRBV2
CASSVAVNNSPLHF	TRBJ1-6	TRBV28
CASRSGTGGSRPQHF	TRBJ1-5	TRBV28
CASSYRERGYNEQFF	TRBJ2-1	TRBV6-6
CASSPQGSTDTQYF	TRBJ2-3	TRBV5-1
CASSQAQGADTQYF	TRBJ2-3	TRBV4-3
CASSQGVNQPQHF	TRBJ1-5	TRBV4-1
CASSLLTGGDTEAFF	TRBJ1-1	TRBV4-3